This entry lists 11 T cell receptor beta chains sequenced from one sample in a study of blood T cell repertoires in COVID-19. Method: immunoSEQ multiplex PCR; TCRdb's copy keeps in-frame clones and lacks some. Seen here are roughly 250,000 clones, 80% to 90% observed once, and the top ten hold over 3.5%. The sequenced sample consisted of peripheral blood. The receptors were gathered from a woman in her 70s with acute or convalescent COVID-19.

CDR3 sequence reads: CASSLPGGANTEAFF. The CDR3 coding sequence is TGCGCCAGCAGCTTACCAGGGGGCGCGAACACTGAAGCTTTCTTT. This rearrangement joins TRBV5-1 to TRBJ1-1; 8 nucleotides line up with TRBD1. This CDR3 is built from 15 residues. Trimming took 2 bases from V and 1 from J; bases not matched to a gene: 4. The V gene's germline CDR1 is SGHRS and CDR2 YFSETQ.

The V gene is TRBV19, the J gene TRBJ1-6, with 8 bases aligning to TRBD1. The J segment lost 4 bases and the V segment lost 3 bases, leaving 2 bases of the junction unmatched. Per germline, CDR1 LNHDA and CDR2 SQIVND (reference sequence). The CDR3 is 15 residues long. The CDR3 region has the DNA TGTGCCAGTAGTATGGACAGGGCGTATAATTCACCCCTCCACTTT. Protein: CASSMDRAYNSPLHF.

This clone was picked up one time. V is TRBV28 and J is TRBJ2-7, with TRBD1 matching 10 bases. Germline V gene lookup returns CDR1 MDHEN and CDR2 SYDVKM. Trimming took 8 bases from V and 1 from J; bases not matched to a gene: 8. The CDR3 runs 15 residues. DNA of the CDR3: TGTGCCAGCCGGCCAGGGACAGGGGATTCCTACGAGCAGTACTTC. Translating it yields CASRPGTGDSYEQYF. Looking up the rest from reference TRBV28 and TRBJ2-7 gives the full variable domain: DVKVTQSSRYLVKRTGEKVFLECVQDMDHENMFWYRQDPGLGLRLIYFSYDVKMKEKGDIPEGYSVSREKKERFSLILESASTNQTSMYLCASRPGTGDSYEQYFGPGTRLTVT.

V is TRBV9 and J is TRBJ1-1; D call uncertain. The CDR3 is 18 residues long. Between the trimmed V and J ends, which lost 0 bases and 0 bases, there was a span of 18 bases. Germline CDR1 and CDR2: SGDLS and YYNGEE. CDR3 sequence (DNA): TGTGCCAGCAGCGTAGGGTCGGGCGTCGAGGGTTTGAACACTGAAGCTTTCTTT. Its protein product is CASSVGSGVEGLNTEAFF.

This chain uses TRBV30 with TRBJ1-4; TRBD1 matches at 9 bases. Germline trimming cut 1 base from V and 8 bases from J; bases unmatched to any gene: 8. CDR3 length: 15 residues. Germline V gene data show CDR1 as GTSNPN and CDR2 as SVGIG (reference sequence). The CDR3 DNA is TGTGCCTGGAGTGCCGCCGGGACAGGGAACGAAAAACTGTTTTTT. The encoded protein is CAWSAAGTGNEKLFF.

The chain is built from TRBV2 and TRBJ1-5, with a tentative D call TRBD1 (6 bases). Trimming stripped 4 bases from V and 7 bases from J, with 17 bases between. Germline CDR1 SNHLY, CDR2 FYNNEI. This CDR3 has 15 amino acids. The CDR3 nucleotides are TGTGCCAGCAGTGGGGTAACAGGGTTTTTACAGCCCCAGCATTTT. Protein product: CASSGVTGFLQPQHF.

This chain joins TRBV5-1 and TRBJ1-1, with 7 bases aligning to TRBD1. The CDR3 has 14 residues. V trimming: 6 bases; J trimming: 1 base; junction bases outside the gene matches: 6. Per the germline V gene, CDR1 is SGHRS and CDR2 is YFSETQ. DNA for the CDR3: TGCGCCAGCACCTGGGACAGAGCGAACACTGAAGCTTTCTTT. Residues: CASTWDRANTEAFF.

The V call is TRBV7-9, the J call TRBJ2-4; D remains unclear. Germline values: CDR1 SEHNR, CDR2 FQNEAQ (reference sequence). V gave up 0 bases and J gave up 6 bases, with 9 bases separating them. This CDR3 comprises 14 residues. Here the CDR3 DNA reads TGTGCCAGCAGCTTAGCGGCCTCCTTAAACATTCAGTACTTC. Protein sequence: CASSLAASLNIQYF.

The chain recombines TRBV7-6 with TRBJ2-3; TRBD2 agrees at 10 bases. Trimming removed 0 bases from V and 4 bases from J; junction bases left unmatched: 4. CDR3 size: 16 residues. The germline gives CDR1 SGHVS, CDR2 FNYEAQ. In nucleotides, the CDR3 is TGTGCCAGCAGCTTAGCTTCAGCGGGGGGGGCAGATACGCAGTATTTT. Translated, it gives CASSLASAGGADTQYF. Full variable domain (remainder filled in from reference TRBV7-6 and TRBJ2-3): GAGVSQSPRYKVTKRGQDVALRCDPISGHVSLYWYRQALGQGPEFLTYFNYEAQQDKSGLPNDRFSAERPEGSISTLTIQRTEQRDSAMYRCASSLASAGGADTQYFGPGTRLTVL.

The table lists this clone with a count of one. The chain joins TRBV2 to TRBJ2-5; D uncertain. The ends were cut back, 1 base at V and 5 bases at J, with 14 bases in the middle. Germline V lookup: CDR1 SNHLY, CDR2 FYNNEI. The CDR3 sequence is 15 residues long. CDR3 in DNA: TGTGCCAGCAGTGAAGGATATATTTCCCAGGAGACCCAGTACTTC. Protein sequence: CASSEGYISQETQYF.

The rearrangement joins TRBV5-1 to TRBJ1-1, with D perhaps matching TRBD1 (6 bases). The CDR3 is 14 residues long. V was trimmed by 4 bases and J by 7 bases, leaving 17 bases between them. Germline-derived CDR1 and CDR2 are SGHRS and YFSETQ. The CDR3 spells CASSPNRANIEAFF. The CDR3 DNA follows: TGCGCCAGCAGCCCGAACAGGGCCAATATTGAAGCTTTCTTT.